The rows below give T cell receptor beta chains drawn from one sample of a study of Ad26.COV2.S vaccination and SARS-CoV-2 variants. Measured with immunoSEQ multiplex PCR; TCRdb has only the in-frame clones, and not every one. The table lists some 180,000 clones, around 85% of them singletons. Here the sequenced sample was peripheral blood, taken after recovery from COVID-19. These receptor sequences come from a human donor who had recovered from COVID-19. CDR3s include the opening cysteine and the closing phenylalanine or tryptophan. A D gene is named only where the DNA matches it firmly. Expanded clones get a size class; other rows say once, few or many, or leave the size out.

v_call,clone_size,j_call,d_call,cdr3_nt,cdr3_aa
TRBV5-1,few,TRBJ2-7,-,TGCGCCAGCTCAACAGTAAACCCCTACGAGCAGTACTTC,CASSTVNPYEQYF
TRBV19,-,TRBJ1-2,-,TGTGCCAGTAGTTTCGCCCCCGTAGTCTCTAACTATGGCTACACCTTC,CASSFAPVVSNYGYTF
TRBV5-6,-,TRBJ1-1,-,TGTGCCAGCAGCCCGAGGACAGTACTGAACACTGAAGCTTTCTTT,CASSPRTVLNTEAFF
TRBV12-3/TRBV12-4,-,TRBJ2-1,-,TGTGCCAGCAGTTTAGCGAACAGCAATGAGCAGTTCTTC,CASSLANSNEQFF
TRBV6-6,-,TRBJ2-7,-,TGTGCCAGCAGAAGGGGCGGGGATAGCTACGAGCAGTACTTC,CASRRGGDSYEQYF
TRBV29-1,few,TRBJ2-1,-,TGCAGCGTTGAACCCTTCTCCAATGAGCAGTTCTTC,CSVEPFSNEQFF
TRBV24-1,once,TRBJ2-1,TRBD2,TGTGCCACCAGTGATTTGGGAGCGGGGGGGGCCAGGGATGAGCAGTTCTTC,CATSDLGAGGARDEQFF
TRBV2,-,TRBJ2-3,TRBD1,TGTGCCAGCAGTGTAAGACAGGGGGCCTCAACAAGCACAGATACGCAGTATTTT,CASSVRQGASTSTDTQYF
TRBV11-2,-,TRBJ2-1,TRBD2,TGTGCCAGCAGCCTAAATGGACTAGCGGGAGACATTGAGCAGTTCTTC,CASSLNGLAGDIEQFF
TRBV29-1,-,TRBJ2-1,-,TGCAGCGTTGATGGGCCCGTCCGTGGAGAGCAGTTCTTC,CSVDGPVRGEQFF
TRBV25-1,once,TRBJ2-6,-,TGTGCCAGCAGTGACCCAACTTACGGGGCTGGGGCCAACGTCCTGACTTTC,CASSDPTYGAGANVLTF
TRBV10-3,-,TRBJ1-2,-,TGTGCCATCAGTGAGTCAGGAGGCGGCTATGGCTACACCTTC,CAISESGGGYGYTF
TRBV27,-,TRBJ2-7,TRBD1,TGTGCCAGCAGTCCAACAGGGGGCCGGTACGAGCAGTACTTC,CASSPTGGRYEQYF
TRBV11-1,-,TRBJ1-1,-,TGTGCCAGCAGCTTAGCGGAGGGTCACACTGAAGCTTTCTTT,CASSLAEGHTEAFF
TRBV15,-,TRBJ2-3,-,TGTGCCACCAGTTTGGAGGGGGGAGGCACAGATACGCAGTATTTT,CATSLEGGGTDTQYF
TRBV6-5,-,TRBJ2-1,-,TGTGGCTCTCGGGGGACGGGTTACAATGAGCAGTTCTTC,CGSRGTGYNEQFF
TRBV9,-,TRBJ2-1,-,TGTGCCAGCAGCGTTGAGGGGGGGCACAATGAGCAGTTCTTC,CASSVEGGHNEQFF
TRBV7-2,-,TRBJ2-3,TRBD2,TGTGCCAGCAGCTTTGGCGGGGGGCCTCGCACAGATACGCAGTATTTT,CASSFGGGPRTDTQYF
TRBV15,-,TRBJ2-1,-,TGTGCCACTGCAAGTAACCGGGGTTCCTACAATGAGCAGTTCTTC,CATASNRGSYNEQFF
TRBV7-9,once,TRBJ2-7,-,TGTGCCAGCGGGGTGAGCAGAGAGCAGTACTTC,CASGVSREQYF
TRBV5-6,-,TRBJ1-5,TRBD1,TGTGCCAGCAGCTTCAGGGGGGGCAATCAGCCCCAGCATTTT,CASSFRGGNQPQHF
TRBV11-2,-,TRBJ1-2,TRBD1,TGTGCCAGCAGCGGTAGGACAGGGAACTATGGCTACACCTTC,CASSGRTGNYGYTF
TRBV7-9,-,TRBJ2-5,-,TGTGCCAGCAGCTTAGCGGGTAACTTC,CASSLAGNF
TRBV10-2,-,TRBJ1-1,-,TGCGCCAGCAGTGTGGGGGACACTGAAGCTTTCTTT,CASSVGDTEAFF
TRBV18,-,TRBJ1-6,TRBD1,TGTGCCAGCTCACCGAGGGGACAGGGGAATTCACCCCTCCACTTT,CASSPRGQGNSPLHF
TRBV24-1,-,TRBJ2-1,-,TGTGCCACCAGTGGTCGGGCAGGTAGCGATGAGCAGTTCTTC,CATSGRAGSDEQFF
TRBV15,-,TRBJ2-3,-,TGTGCCACCTCGGTACTCCTAAGCACAGATACGCAGTATTTT,CATSVLLSTDTQYF
TRBV7-9,-,TRBJ2-1,-,TGTGCCAGCAGCTTAGGACGCGCTGAGCAGTTCTTC,CASSLGRAEQFF
TRBV12-5,-,TRBJ1-2,TRBD1,TGTGCTAGTGGTTTACCGACAGGGGCACTCTATGGCTACACCTTC,CASGLPTGALYGYTF
TRBV9,-,TRBJ2-1,TRBD2,TGTGCCAGCAGCGCGGATAGCGGGGTCTACAATGAGCAGTTCTTC,CASSADSGVYNEQFF
TRBV10-3,-,TRBJ1-3,-,TGTGCCATCGGGGGGGGATCTGGAAACACCATATATTTT,CAIGGGSGNTIYF
TRBV5-1,-,TRBJ1-5,TRBD1,TGCGCCAGCAGCCCCACCGGAACAGGGGGCGGTCAGCCCCAGCATTTT,CASSPTGTGGGQPQHF
TRBV6-6,-,TRBJ1-1,-,TGTGCCAGCAGTCAGCCCCTGGTTAACATAGGGAAGATGGATGTAAAAGCTTTCTTT,CASSQPLVNIGKMDVKAFF
TRBV23-1,-,TRBJ1-1,-,TGCGCCAGCAGTCAATCAGTGTGGAGGGGTTGGAACACTGAAGCTTTCTTT,CASSQSVWRGWNTEAFF
TRBV5-8,-,TRBJ1-4,-,TGTGCCAGCAGCTTGGGCTTAAGGTTGACAACAACTAATGAAAAACTGTTTTTT,CASSLGLRLTTTNEKLFF
TRBV11-1,-,TRBJ2-7,TRBD1,TGTGCCAGCAGCGTATTGACAGGGACCTACGAGCAGTACTTC,CASSVLTGTYEQYF
TRBV19,-,TRBJ1-2,-,TGTGCCAGTAGGAGCCTCCGATCAGATCACTATGGCTACACCTTC,CASRSLRSDHYGYTF
TRBV25-1,-,TRBJ2-7,-,TGTGCCAGACCGTACGAGCAGTACTTC,CARPYEQYF
TRBV12-3/TRBV12-4,-,TRBJ1-1,TRBD1,TGTGCCAGCAGTTCGGGACAGCCTGAAGCTTTCTTT,CASSSGQPEAFF
TRBV7-9,-,TRBJ2-1,TRBD1,TGTGCCAGCAGAACGACAGGGGGCCTTCGGAGTGAGCAGTTCTTC,CASRTTGGLRSEQFF
TRBV2,-,TRBJ1-2,-,TGTGCCAGCAGTGAAGAGGTCACTTCCCAGTATGGCTACACCTTC,CASSEEVTSQYGYTF
TRBV9,-,TRBJ2-7,-,TGTGCCAGCAGCGTAGCGCTCTACGAGCAGTACTTC,CASSVALYEQYF
TRBV3-1/TRBV3-2,-,TRBJ2-1,TRBD2,TGTGCCAGCAGCCTGGGACTAGCGGGATACAATGAGCAGTTCTTC,CASSLGLAGYNEQFF
TRBV7-9,-,TRBJ2-7,TRBD1,TGTGCCAGCAGCTCGACAGGGATCGAGCAGTACTTC,CASSSTGIEQYF
TRBV4-1,-,TRBJ2-3,-,TGCGCCAGCAGCCAAGGTGACAACACAGATACGCAGTATTTT,CASSQGDNTDTQYF
TRBV28,few,TRBJ1-1,-,TGTGCCAGCAGTTTTTTTCTCTCGGCGAACACTGAAGCTTTCTTT,CASSFFLSANTEAFF
TRBV29-1,-,TRBJ1-2,-,TGCAGCGTTGAGCAAAGGATGGCGGGCAAACCCTATGGCTACACCTTC,CSVEQRMAGKPYGYTF
TRBV4-2,-,TRBJ2-1,TRBD2,TGTGCCAGCAGCCAAGAAGGAGCGGGGGCCCTCAATGAGCAGTTCTTC,CASSQEGAGALNEQFF